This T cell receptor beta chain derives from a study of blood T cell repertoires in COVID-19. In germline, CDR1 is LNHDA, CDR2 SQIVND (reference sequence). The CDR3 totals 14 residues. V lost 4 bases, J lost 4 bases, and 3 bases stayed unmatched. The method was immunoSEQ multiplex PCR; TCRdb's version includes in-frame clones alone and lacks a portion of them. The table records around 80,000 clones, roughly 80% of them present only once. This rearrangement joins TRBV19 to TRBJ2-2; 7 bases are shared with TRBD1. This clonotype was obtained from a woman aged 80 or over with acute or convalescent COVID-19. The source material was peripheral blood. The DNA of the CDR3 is TGTGCCAGTAGTACGGGACAGATCACCGGGGAGCTGTTTTTT. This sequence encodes CASSTGQITGELFF.